This is a list of T cell receptor beta chains from one sample in a study of shared clonotypes between healthy human individuals. Only in-frame clones appear in the TCRdb table, and some are missing; sequencing was by immunoSEQ multiplex PCR. The repertoire consists of some 1 million clones, with more than 60% occurring once and the leading ten covering approximately 1.5%. Sequencing used memory CD4+ T cells sorted from blood. The receptors originated from a man between 18 and 35 years old in good health. Both conserved end residues are part of each CDR3. D genes are given only for firm matches. Rows give clone size only sometimes, using once, few, many, or a class for an expanded clone.

V gene,J gene,clone size,CDR3 length,D gene,CDR3 protein,CDR3 DNA
TRBV5-4,TRBJ1-3,-,17,-,CASSQEGTLSSGNTIYF,TGTGCCAGCAGCCAAGAAGGGACATTAAGCTCTGGAAACACCATATATTTT
TRBV6-4,TRBJ1-5,-,16,-,CASSVYLRGSRQPQHF,TGTGCCAGCAGTGTCTACCTCAGGGGATCCCGTCAGCCCCAGCATTTT
TRBV28,TRBJ2-3,-,14,TRBD2,CASSWRGGTDTQYF,TGTGCCAGCAGTTGGCGGGGGGGCACAGATACGCAGTATTTT
TRBV6-6,TRBJ1-4,once,16,-,CASSYGGGRARKELFF,TGTGCCAGCAGTTACGGCGGGGGGCGCGCCCGAAAAGAACTGTTTTTT
TRBV2,TRBJ2-5,many,17,TRBD2,CASSSSVLAGDRETQYF,TGTGCCAGCAGTTCTTCCGTCTTAGCGGGGGATAGAGAGACCCAGTACTTC
TRBV2,TRBJ1-6,few,14,-,CASSPGSYNSPLHF,TGTGCCAGCAGCCCGGGGTCCTATAATTCACCCCTCCACTTT
TRBV7-2,TRBJ1-1,-,15,-,CASSLAGVTPTEAFF,TGTGCCAGCAGCTTAGCCGGAGTAACTCCCACTGAAGCTTTCTTT
TRBV9,TRBJ2-1,-,16,-,CASSVASAGSPNEQFF,TGTGCCAGCAGCGTAGCTAGTGCGGGAAGTCCCAATGAGCAGTTCTTC
TRBV29-1,TRBJ1-5,-,15,TRBD1,CSVVYRGRGNQPQHF,TGCAGCGTCGTTTACAGGGGCCGCGGCAATCAGCCCCAGCATTTT
TRBV5-5,TRBJ1-1,few,13,-,CASSVRPNTEAFF,TGTGCCAGCAGCGTACGACCGAACACTGAAGCTTTCTTT
TRBV5-3,TRBJ2-4,-,15,-,CARSPLSTAKNIQYF,TGTGCCAGAAGCCCTTTATCGACAGCCAAAAACATTCAGTACTTC
TRBV19,TRBJ1-6,-,13,-,CASSNRNNSPLHF,TGTGCCAGTAGTAACAGGAATAATTCACCCCTCCACTTT
TRBV5-4,TRBJ2-1,once,15,TRBD1,CASSLDRGNYNEQFF,TGTGCCAGCAGCCTTGACAGGGGGAATTACAATGAGCAGTTCTTC
TRBV5-6,TRBJ2-7,-,14,TRBD1,CASSFTGGFSEQYF,TGTGCCAGCAGCTTCACAGGGGGCTTTTCCGAGCAGTACTTC
TRBV5-5,TRBJ2-1,-,15,TRBD2,CASSWSGSGYNEQFF,TGTGCCAGCAGCTGGAGCGGGAGTGGCTACAATGAGCAGTTCTTC
TRBV2,TRBJ1-2,-,11,-,CASSVIGGYTF,TGTGCCAGCAGTGTCATTGGGGGCTACACCTTC
TRBV9,TRBJ1-2,once,14,TRBD1,CASTPGQGLYGYTF,TGTGCCAGCACACCCGGACAGGGTCTCTATGGCTACACCTTC
TRBV5-4,TRBJ1-1,-,14,-,CASRTGSTNTEAFF,TGTGCCAGTAGAACCGGGTCAACGAACACTGAAGCTTTCTTT
TRBV10-3,TRBJ2-2,few,14,-,CAISQGLPTGELFF,TGTGCCATCAGCCAGGGACTTCCCACCGGGGAGCTGTTTTTT
TRBV19,TRBJ1-2,-,17,-,CASSISAPGIRLYGYTF,TGTGCCAGTAGTATCTCAGCCCCTGGGATAAGACTCTATGGCTACACCTTC
TRBV6-6,TRBJ1-1,-,15,TRBD1,CASSQPTGGYTEAFF,TGTGCCAGCAGCCAACCGACAGGGGGTTACACTGAAGCTTTCTTT
TRBV6-6,TRBJ1-2,-,14,-,CASRSQGWSYGYTF,TGTGCCAGCAGGTCCCAGGGTTGGAGCTATGGCTACACCTTC
TRBV28,TRBJ1-4,many,14,-,CASTRGAGNEKLFF,TGTGCCAGCACGAGGGGCGCGGGTAATGAAAAACTGTTTTTT
TRBV20-1,TRBJ1-1,-,11,-,CQRAMNTEAFF,TGCCAGCGGGCCATGAACACTGAAGCTTTCTTT
TRBV5-6,TRBJ2-7,-,14,TRBD1,CASSRGQPTYEQYF,TGTGCCAGCAGCAGGGGACAGCCTACCTACGAGCAGTACTTC
TRBV5-6,TRBJ2-2,few,16,TRBD1,CASSPRTGSPTGELFF,TGTGCCAGCAGCCCCAGGACAGGGTCACCCACCGGGGAGCTGTTTTTT
TRBV7-2,TRBJ1-1,-,13,-,CASSLPGGVEAFF,TGTGCCAGCAGCTTACCCGGGGGGGTGGAAGCTTTCTTT
TRBV5-1,TRBJ1-5,once,15,TRBD1,CASSLGTGGIQPQHF,TGCGCCAGCAGCTTAGGGACAGGGGGTATTCAGCCCCAGCATTTT
TRBV9,TRBJ2-5,-,16,TRBD2,CASSPLRGAYQETQYF,TGTGCCAGCAGCCCTTTGCGGGGGGCGTACCAAGAGACCCAGTACTTC
TRBV5-6,TRBJ1-2,-,14,TRBD1,CASTQQGSNYGYTF,TGTGCCAGCACCCAACAGGGGTCGAACTATGGCTACACCTTC
TRBV9,TRBJ1-3,-,13,-,CASSEVSGNTIYF,TGTGCCAGCAGCGAGGTCTCTGGAAACACCATATATTTT